A selection of T cell receptor beta chains follows, all from one sample in a study of control samples from healthy donors and cancer patients. Sequencing used immunoSEQ multiplex PCR; TCRdb keeps in-frame clones, though not all of them. This sample has about 100,000 clones, with approximately 86% found just once. The sequenced sample was blood. The source of these receptors is a man aged 25-45 years in good health. CDR3s include the opening cysteine and the closing phenylalanine or tryptophan. Fields, in order: V gene, CDR3 length, J gene, CDR3 protein.

V: TRBV6-5; length: 14; J: TRBJ1-4; CDR3: CASSYSRDNEKLFF
V: TRBV4-2; length: 15; J: TRBJ2-3; CDR3: CASSAGLAGADTQYF
V: TRBV5-1; length: 15; J: TRBJ2-1; CDR3: CASSLGVAGVDEQFF
V: TRBV7-9; length: 15; J: TRBJ2-7; CDR3: CASSGGAFTPYEQYF
V: TRBV12-5; length: 15; J: TRBJ1-5; CDR3: CASGSGQGWNQPQHF
V: TRBV5-1; length: 15; J: TRBJ2-1; CDR3: CASSRLAGEVNEQFF
V: TRBV16; length: 15; J: TRBJ1-1; CDR3: CASSQWGQGNTEAFF
V: TRBV6-5; length: 15; J: TRBJ1-4; CDR3: CASRRTGGDNEKLFF
V: TRBV6-5; length: 14; J: TRBJ2-4; CDR3: CASRPGQGPNIQYF
V: TRBV7-9; length: 14; J: TRBJ1-2; CDR3: CASSTLGVDYGYTF
V: TRBV2; length: 13; J: TRBJ2-7; CDR3: CASGTVGSYEQYF
V: TRBV28; length: 16; J: TRBJ2-2; CDR3: CASSSPGGADTGELFF
V: TRBV4-1; length: 18; J: TRBJ2-3; CDR3: CASSRVPTSGYSTDTQYF
V: TRBV6-1; length: 15; J: TRBJ2-7; CDR3: CASSDLGTGTYEQYF
V: TRBV19; length: 15; J: TRBJ1-5; CDR3: CASSIVGRNNQPQHF
V: TRBV12-3/TRBV12-4; length: 12; J: TRBJ1-1; CDR3: CASSFRGTEAFF
V: TRBV18; length: 13; J: TRBJ2-3; CDR3: CASSPPGVDTQYF
V: TRBV27; length: 12; J: TRBJ2-1; CDR3: CASSLAGNEQFF
V: TRBV5-5; length: 15; J: TRBJ2-7; CDR3: CASSLSPGPVYEQYF
V: TRBV27; length: 16; J: TRBJ2-5; CDR3: CASSSITGDLRETQYF
V: TRBV7-3; length: 14; J: TRBJ2-3; CDR3: CASSRLAGPDTQYF
V: TRBV10-2; length: 15; J: TRBJ2-3; CDR3: CASRPLAGVTDTQYF
V: TRBV30; length: 11; J: TRBJ2-1; CDR3: CAWSVLDEQFF
V: TRBV3-1/TRBV3-2; length: 18; J: TRBJ1-2; CDR3: CASSQAKGQGLTNYGYTF
V: TRBV11-2; length: 13; J: TRBJ2-2; CDR3: CASSLGGAGELFF
V: TRBV4-2; length: 13; J: TRBJ2-1; CDR3: CASSQDRSVEQFF